This T cell receptor beta chain emerged from a study of CXCR3-negative and CXCR3-positive naive CD8 T cells. About the research overall: The dataset comprises about 135 million TRB reads in total, with about 1.5 +/- 0.3 million reads per library.

Researchers prepared the TRB cDNA libraries using 5' RACE with UMI labels. From its re-call of the 5' RACE reads, TCRdb lists each CDR3 protein once, without DNA. The listing contains more than 65,000 distinct CDR3 sequences. Findings and limits, study-wide: Memory CD8+ cells had much lower diversity, and both naive subsets had comparably high diversity.

On this clonotype itself: Its antigen is as yet unknown.

CDR1 and CDR2 (germline): MDHEN, SYDVKM. The CDR3 contains 15 residues. Sequenced sample: naive CXCR3- CD8+ T cells from blood. Documented subset: CD45RO-CCR7+CD27+CD95- naive CD8+ T cells lacking CXCR3 (TNR3-). This rearrangement joins TRBV28 to TRBJ2-7; TCRdb's D gene call, TRBD1, goes unchecked for lack of DNA. The receptor was isolated from a human donor in good health. Some clones in this sample may be carry-over from other donors' samples. CDR3 residues: CASSPRGVLSYEQYF.